These 23 T cell receptor beta chains originate from one sample sequenced in a study of preoperative IRX-2 immunotherapy in early breast cancer. Specified treatment: preoperative locoregional IRX-2 cytokine immunotherapy. Generated by immunoSEQ multiplex PCR, the TCRdb table keeps only in-frame clones and is missing some. The table shows about 98,000 clones, with around 86% occurring only once. Material: tumor tissue, obtained after IRX-2 immunotherapy. Receptors originate from a human donor with breast cancer.

The V and J genes are TRBV6-8 and TRBJ1-5; a weak D match, TRBD1 (6 bases). Germline CDR1 reads MNHGY; CDR2 reads SAAAGT. The V end lost 7 bases, the J end lost 0 bases, and 16 bases lay between the germline ends. The CDR3 has 16 amino acids. In DNA, the CDR3 is TGTGCCAGCAATCCGAGACAGGCAAATAGCAATCAGCCCCAGCATTTT. This codes for CASNPRQANSNQPQHF.

V usage is TRBV23-1 and J usage is TRBJ2-1; D might be TRBD2 (6 bases). TRBV23-1 belongs to the ORF category, with a function that is uncertain. V was shortened by 6 bases and J by 7 bases, with 22 bases between the two germline ends. The CDR3 has 16 residues. The CDR3, as DNA: TGCGCCAGCAGCCAAGATCGACTAGTCGTTCAGAATGAGCAGTTCTTC. Its translation is CASSQDRLVVQNEQFF.

This clone was observed a few times. The junction and the germline gene differ at one end; a read error may be behind it. CDR3 loop: CAISVQGGWPQHF. The CDR3 DNA reads TGTGCCATCAGTGTTCAGGGGGGGTGGCCCCAGCATTTT. The chain links TRBV6-8 to TRBJ1-5; 7 bases align to TRBD1. The germline CDR1 and CDR2 sequences are MNHGY and SAAAGT. This CDR3 spans 13 amino acids.

The chain carries TRBV28 and TRBJ1-5; perhaps TRBD1 as D (5 bases). This CDR3 comprises 17 residues. Trimming took off 0 bases at V and 2 bases at J, with 14 bases between the two ends. Germline CDR1 and CDR2: MDHEN and SYDVKM. The CDR3: CASSLWGLQGGNQPQHF. The CDR3 DNA reads TGTGCCAGCAGTTTATGGGGCCTTCAGGGTGGCAATCAGCCCCAGCATTTT.

The table lists this clone with a count of one. The V gene is TRBV6-8, the J gene TRBJ2-5; D call uncertain. The V end lost 8 bases, the J end lost 3 bases, and 10 bases lay between the germline ends. The CDR3 has 12 residues. In germline, CDR1 is MNHGY, CDR2 SAAAGT. This CDR3 reads CASADSEETQYF. CDR3 nucleotides: TGTGCCAGCGCTGACTCCGAAGAGACCCAGTACTTC.

The genes are TRBV19 and TRBJ1-1, with TRBD1 matching over 11 bases. The trim removed 8 bases at V and 3 bases at J, leaving 14 bases unmatched. The CDR3 consists of 17 residues. The germline CDR1 and CDR2 sequences are LNHDA and SQIVND (reference sequence). This chain's CDR3 is CASDPGQGVKGDTEAFF. In nucleotides, the CDR3 is TGTGCCAGTGATCCGGGACAGGGGGTAAAAGGAGACACTGAAGCTTTCTTT.

The V gene is TRBV5-1, the J gene TRBJ2-3; the D gene is possibly TRBD2 (6 bases). CDR3 length: 16 amino acids. V shed 2 bases and J shed 7 bases, with 20 bases lying between them. Germline V gene data show CDR1 as SGHRS and CDR2 as YFSETQ. CDR3 sequence (DNA): TGCGCCAGCAGCTTATCTGCAGGGTCCGGGGGTAATACGCAGTATTTT. It encodes CASSLSAGSGGNTQYF. Complete variable domain (other parts from reference TRBV5-1 and TRBJ2-3): KAGVTQTPRYLIKTRGQQVTLSCSPISGHRSVSWYQQTPGQGLQFLFEYFSETQRNKGNFPGRFSGRQFSNSRSEMNVSTLELGDSALYLCASSLSAGSGGNTQYFGPGTRLTVL.

This rearrangement joins TRBV11-3 to TRBJ2-1; D call uncertain. V was shortened by 4 bases and J by 6 bases, with 16 bases between the two germline ends. Germline-derived CDR1 and CDR2 are SGHNT and YENEEA. The CDR3 is 15 residues long. The CDR3 DNA reads TGTGCCAGCAGCTCCCCCTACGGAGCTGGCAATGAGCAGTTCTTC. Protein sequence: CASSSPYGAGNEQFF.

The genes are TRBV19 and TRBJ1-1, with 7 bases that match TRBD1. Per the germline V gene, CDR1 is LNHDA and CDR2 is SQIVND (reference sequence). The trim removed 9 bases at V and 0 bases at J, leaving 7 bases unmatched. CDR3 length equals 14 residues. CDR3 in DNA: TGTGCCAGCGCAGGGGGTCCCATGAACACTGAAGCTTTCTTT. Translating gives CASAGGPMNTEAFF.

V and J are TRBV19 and TRBJ1-1; 7 nucleotides align to TRBD1. The CDR3 totals 15 residues. Germline CDR1 is LNHDA and CDR2 is SQIVND (reference sequence). V was pared by 4 bases and J by 5 bases, with 10 bases of the junction left unmatched. The CDR3 nucleotides read TGTGCCAGTAGTAAACGACAGGGCTGGGGGACTGAAGCTTTCTTT. This codes for CASSKRQGWGTEAFF.

V and J are TRBV28 and TRBJ2-2; 7 bases align to TRBD1. CDR3 size: 14 residues. After removal of 7 bases from V and 5 bases from J, the junction contained 7 bases not matched to a gene. Germline CDR1 is MDHEN and CDR2 is SYDVKM. CDR3 DNA: TGTGCCAGCATCTTTCGCAGGGGGACCGGGGAGCTGTTTTTT. It yields the protein CASIFRRGTGELFF.

The chain is built from TRBV5-1 and TRBJ1-3; D is uncertain. The germline V gene encodes CDR1 SGHRS and CDR2 YFSETQ. Trimming took 3 bases from V and 4 from J, leaving 11 bases between them. The CDR3 consists of 14 residues. The CDR3 reads CASSSYPAGNTIYF. CDR3 sequence (DNA): TGCGCCAGCAGCTCATACCCAGCAGGAAACACCATATATTTT. The variable domain in full, with the rest retrieved from reference TRBV5-1 and TRBJ1-3, is KAGVTQTPRYLIKTRGQQVTLSCSPISGHRSVSWYQQTPGQGLQFLFEYFSETQRNKGNFPGRFSGRQFSNSRSEMNVSTLELGDSALYLCASSSYPAGNTIYFGEGSWLTVV.

The chain combines TRBV18 with TRBJ2-3, with TRBD1 matching 10 bases. From germline, CDR1 is KGHSH and CDR2 LQKENI. The CDR3 is 15 amino acids. With V trimmed by 3 bases and J by 5 bases, 5 bases remained unmatched. CDR3 sequence reads: CASSPSGQGKDTQYF. CDR3 nucleotides: TGTGCCAGCTCACCCTCGGGACAGGGGAAAGATACGCAGTATTTT. Complete variable domain (other parts from reference TRBV18 and TRBJ2-3): NAGVMQNPRHLVRRRGQEARLRCSPMKGHSHVYWYRQLPEEGLKFMVYLQKENIIDESGMPKERFSAEFPKEGPSILRIQQVVRGDSAAYFCASSPSGQGKDTQYFGPGTRLTVL.

CDR3 DNA sequence: TGCGCCAGCAGCTTGCAAGGGGATGGCACTGAAGCTTTCTTT. As protein: CASSLQGDGTEAFF. This chain joins TRBV5-1 and TRBJ1-1; D might be TRBD1 (5 bases). Trimming shortened V by 1 base and J by 4 bases, and 11 bases separated the two germline ends. The CDR3 covers 14 residues. CDR1 is SGHRS, CDR2 YFSETQ, per germline.

V usage is TRBV6-7 and J usage is TRBJ2-5, with a weak D call TRBD1 (5 bases). TRBV6-7 carries the ORF label, with uncertain function. Trimming removed 8 bases from V and 5 bases from J, with 15 bases in between. The length of the CDR3 is 13 residues. CDR3 protein: CASVRGGRETQYF. CDR3 DNA: TGTGCCAGCGTTAGGGGCGGTCGGGAGACCCAGTACTTC.

This clone was observed a few times. The genes are TRBV19 and TRBJ2-1; D is unclear. Trimming removed 6 bases at V and 3 bases at J, with 3 bases between. The CDR3 runs 11 residues. The germline V gene encodes CDR1 LNHDA and CDR2 SQIVND (reference sequence). CDR3 loop: CASRFYNEQFF. The CDR3 nucleotides are TGTGCCAGTAGGTTCTACAATGAGCAGTTCTTC.

This clone appeared a single time. The chain joins TRBV6-8 to TRBJ1-1; perhaps TRBD1 as D (5 bases). The CDR3 consists of 15 residues. Germline V gives CDR1 MNHGY, CDR2 SAAAGT. V was shortened by 2 bases and J by 5 bases, with 15 bases between the two germline ends. The CDR3 DNA reads TGTGCCAGCAGTTACACGAACCTCCAGGGAACTGAAGCTTTCTTT. Translation gives CASSYTNLQGTEAFF.

This clone was observed a handful of times. The V and J genes are TRBV18 and TRBJ2-4; D is uncertain. V was cut by 3 bases and J by 0 bases, with 6 bases left in between. Germline V gene sequence: CDR1 KGHSH, CDR2 LQKENI. The CDR3 length is 14 residues. The CDR3 is CASSPAVAKNIQYF. The DNA for the CDR3 is TGTGCCAGCTCACCCGCGGTAGCCAAAAACATTCAGTACTTC.

The sample holds many counts of this clone. The chain links TRBV6-8 to TRBJ1-4; possible D gene TRBD1, 6 bases. V lost 5 bases, J lost 6 bases, and 13 bases lay in between. This CDR3 is 14 amino acids long. CDR1 is MNHGY and CDR2 is SAAAGT in the germline V gene. CDR3 nucleotide sequence: TGTGCCAGCAGTGTGACAGGTTGGGATGAAAAACTGTTTTTT. Residues: CASSVTGWDEKLFF.

This clone turned up a few times. The chain links TRBV11-3 to TRBJ1-6; tentative D call: TRBD1 (6 bases). This CDR3 is 15 amino acids long. The ends were cut back, 5 bases at V and 4 bases at J, with 12 bases in the middle. Germline V gene sequence: CDR1 SGHNT, CDR2 YENEEA. The CDR3 DNA reads as TGTGCCAGCAGCCGACAGGCCGCATATAATTCACCCCTCCACTTT. This translates into CASSRQAAYNSPLHF.

The CDR3 protein is CASSLGRWDRDSYEQYF. CDR3 coding DNA: TGCGCCAGCAGCTTGGGTCGATGGGACAGGGACTCCTACGAGCAGTACTTC. The chain has TRBV5-1 and TRBJ2-7; 9 bases align to TRBD1. This CDR3 is built from 17 residues. Germline CDR1 reads SGHRS; CDR2 reads YFSETQ. The V segment lost 0 bases and the J segment 0 bases; nucleotides outside the gene matches: 7.

This chain links TRBV7-5 with TRBJ1-2; TRBD1, the D gene given by the table, was not confirmed from the DNA. TRBV7-5 constitutes a pseudogene. The CDR3 runs to 16 residues. The DNA of the CDR3 is TGTGCCAGCAGTTCAGGGTTAGGGCGATCGGACTATGGCTACACCTTC. Encoded protein: CASSSGLGRSDYGYTF.

The chain joins TRBV11-3 to TRBJ2-1; weak D call: TRBD2 (5 bases). V lost 1 base and J 0 bases, leaving 7 bases between the germline ends. The CDR3 sequence is 15 residues long. Germline loops: CDR1 SGHNT, CDR2 YENEEA. Here the CDR3 DNA reads TGTGCCAGCAGCTTAGGAGCGGACTCCTACAATGAGCAGTTCTTC. Translating gives CASSLGADSYNEQFF.